One and the same sample provided the 11 T cell receptor beta chains below, sequenced in a study of T cells in Graves' hyperthyroidism and ophthalmopathy. Template material for amplifying TCR beta CDR3 regions consisted of RNA transcripts. Initially, a first-round RT-PCR of the TCR CDR3 employed the HTBI primer set. MiXCR, applied by TCRdb to the multiplex PCR reads, yields one record per CDR3 protein. Among hundreds of thousands of distinct CDR3 sequences listed, 15% to 20% were seen once. Sequenced: blood. These receptors were obtained from a woman in her thirties with Graves' hyperthyroidism.

This clonotype was seen at least ten times. The chain employs TRBV20-1 and TRBJ2-7; D not resolved. V was pared by 1 base and J by 2 bases, with 15 bases between. Looked up from germline, CDR1 is DFQATT and CDR2 is SNEGSKA (reference sequence). The CDR3 extends over 15 amino acids. CDR3: CSARVTAAVTYEQYF. DNA of the CDR3: TGCAGTGCTAGAGTAACAGCCGCTGTAACCTACGAGCAGTACTTC.

This clonotype was detected a few times. The V call is TRBV9, the J call TRBJ2-3, with 7 bases aligning to TRBD2. The V segment lost 4 bases and the J segment 1 base; nucleotides outside the gene matches: 21. The germline gives CDR1 SGDLS, CDR2 YYNGEE. The CDR3 is made up of 20 amino acids. CDR3 bases: TGTGCCAGCAGCTCACCGGTCGGGACTACCAAAAGCCGGCGCACAGATACGCAGTATTTT. Residues: CASSSPVGTTKSRRTDTQYF. The full variable domain, its missing parts supplied by reference TRBV9 and TRBJ2-3, is DSGVTQTPKHLITATGQRVTLRCSPRSGDLSVYWYQQSLDQGLQFLIQYYNGEERAKGNILERFSAQQFPDLHSELNLSSLELGDSALYFCASSSPVGTTKSRRTDTQYFGPGTRLTVL.

This clonotype was recorded many times. This chain uses TRBV27 with TRBJ2-5; no clear D. The CDR3 totals 13 residues. CDR1 MNHEY and CDR2 SMNVEV come from the germline V gene (reference sequence). V lost 5 bases and J lost 2, with 9 bases in between. CDR3: CASSRSTQETQYF. CDR3 DNA: TGTGCCAGCAGTCGGAGTACTCAAGAGACCCAGTACTTC.

V and J are TRBV5-4 and TRBJ2-2; D is perhaps TRBD1 or TRBD2 (5 bases each). The V gene's germline CDR1 is SGHNT and CDR2 YYREEE (reference sequence). V lost 0 bases and J lost 4, with 10 bases in between. The CDR3 has 15 amino acids. CDR3 protein: CASSLGGPTTGELFF. The CDR3 DNA reads as TGTGCCAGCAGCTTGGGGGGACCTACCACCGGGGAGCTGTTTTTT.

This clonotype was seen many times. J is TRBJ2-7 and V is TRBV20-1; 9 nucleotides line up with TRBD2. V was pared by 8 bases and J by 2 bases, with 13 bases of the junction left unmatched. There are 15 residues in the CDR3. Germline CDR1 is DFQATT and CDR2 is SNEGSKA (reference sequence). The CDR3 coding sequence is TGCAGTACCCCTAAGATAGCGGGAGATACCTACGAGCAGTACTTC. Protein sequence: CSTPKIAGDTYEQYF.

This clonotype occurred many times. This sequence joins TRBV30 and TRBJ2-3; tentatively, D is TRBD2 (6 bases). V lost 0 bases, J lost 5 bases, and 18 bases lay in between. The CDR3 is 16 residues long. CDR1 is GTSNPN and CDR2 is SVGIG in the germline V gene (reference sequence). The CDR3 sequence: CAWSVMGLPFRDTQYF. As DNA, the CDR3 is TGTGCCTGGAGTGTAATGGGACTCCCATTCAGAGATACGCAGTATTTT.

About this clonotype itself: This may be a read error, as it is one base from a much larger clone. V and J are TRBV12-3 or TRBV12-4 and TRBJ1-3; the D is unclear. The CDR3 covers 15 residues. The CDR3 sequence: CASSSSTFGGNTLYF. For the CDR3, the DNA is TGTGCCAGCAGTTCCTCGACATTCGGTGGAAACACCCTATATTTT.

This clonotype was observed many times. This CDR3 is CASSFGSSTDTQYF. The CDR3 DNA is TGCGCCAGCAGCTTCGGATCTAGCACAGATACGCAGTATTTT. This chain joins TRBV5-1 and TRBJ2-3; D is unclear. CDR3 length equals 14 residues. CDR1 and CDR2 from the germline V gene are SGHRS and YFSETQ. V was clipped by 2 bases and J by 0 bases, with 7 bases between them.

The V call is TRBV7-2, the J call TRBJ2-5; 8 bases line up with TRBD2. Germline CDR1 reads SGHTA; CDR2 reads FQGNSA. Unmatched junction bases numbered 11, after V lost 5 bases and J lost 3 bases. The CDR3 contains 16 residues. The CDR3 spells CASSQETGLAEETQYF. Written as DNA, the CDR3 is TGTGCCAGCAGCCAAGAAACTGGACTAGCAGAAGAGACCCAGTACTTC.

There are a few counts of this clonotype. The chain recombines TRBV30 with TRBJ2-7; tentatively, D is TRBD1 or TRBD2 (8 bases each). The V end was cut by 1 base, the J end by 7 bases, with 26 bases between. Germline CDR1 and CDR2: GTSNPN and SVGIG (reference sequence). The CDR3 is made up of 17 amino acids. CDR3 amino acids: CAWSDYLRGSGTGEQYF. The CDR3 DNA is TGTGCCTGGAGTGATTACCTTCGTGGTAGCGGGACAGGAGAGCAGTACTTC.

In its sample, this clonotype was seen many times. V usage is TRBV10-3 and J usage is TRBJ2-7; D uncertain. From germline, CDR1 is ENHRY and CDR2 SYGVKD. V dropped 4 bases and J dropped 2 bases, with 9 bases sitting between them. This CDR3 contains 13 residues. CDR3 sequence: CAISGGQPYEQYF. The CDR3 DNA sequence: TGTGCCATCAGTGGGGGTCAGCCCTACGAGCAGTACTTC.